The present TCR beta chain was sequenced within a study of regulatory T cells in long-lasting Graves disease. This clonotype was observed at least ten times. The ends were cut back, 6 bases at V and 6 bases at J, with 15 bases in the middle. The CDR3 loop spans 13 amino acids. iRepertoire HTBI primers and Arm-PCR of CDR3 regions built TCR beta libraries. In TCRdb, the multiplex PCR reads were re-called with MiXCR into one record per CDR3 protein. This sample has 500,000 to 700,000 distinct CDR3 sequences, with 25% to 35% found just once. Sample time point: persistent/refractory GD, antithyroid drugs over 5 years with positive TRAb. PBMCs were the source of the RNA used for TCR sequencing.

This material consisted of peripheral blood mononuclear cells (PBMCs), taken when the disease was refractory, from a patient treated with antithyroid drugs. The V call is TRBV12-3 or TRBV12-4, the J call TRBJ2-7, with D perhaps given as TRBD1 or TRBD2 (5 bases each). The sequence was collected from a female donor with Graves disease. CDR3 in DNA: TGTGCCAGCAGCGGGACGGTCGCTCTCGAGCAGTACTTC. It encodes CASSGTVALEQYF.